This T cell receptor beta chain was recovered during a study of T-cell memory formation after mild COVID-19. TCRdb redid the calling of the 5' RACE reads with MiXCR, one entry per CDR3 protein. In the table there are about 470,000 distinct CDR3 sequences, approximately 23% of which are singletons. Germline CDR1 SGHVT, CDR2 SQSDAQ. This CDR3 is 12 amino acids long. V was shortened by 0 bases and J by 7 bases, with 7 bases between the two germline ends. This clonotype was counted between two and nine times. Sample: PBMCs or a T cell subset sorted from them (not recorded which). The receptor's source is an adult woman who had mild COVID-19 (a few samples of this study predate the infection). Cell type and time point are not known. J is TRBJ2-7 and V is TRBV7-4; D remains unclear. CDR3 nucleotide sequence: TGTGCCAGCAGCTTAGCGCGACGGGAGCAGTACTTC. Translated: CASSLARREQYF.